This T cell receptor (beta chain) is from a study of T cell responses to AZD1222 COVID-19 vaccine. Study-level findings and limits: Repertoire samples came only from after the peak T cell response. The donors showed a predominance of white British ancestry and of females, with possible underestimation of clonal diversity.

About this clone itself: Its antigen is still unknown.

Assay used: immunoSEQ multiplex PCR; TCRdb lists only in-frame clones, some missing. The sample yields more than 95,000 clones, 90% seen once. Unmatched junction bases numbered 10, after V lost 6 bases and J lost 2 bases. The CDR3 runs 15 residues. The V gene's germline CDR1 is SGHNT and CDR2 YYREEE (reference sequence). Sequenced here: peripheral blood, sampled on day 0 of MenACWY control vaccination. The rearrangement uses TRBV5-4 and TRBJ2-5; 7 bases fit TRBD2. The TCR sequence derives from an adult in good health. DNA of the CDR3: TGTGCCAGCAACTCCATAGGCGGGAGACAAGAGACCCAGTACTTC. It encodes CASNSIGGRQETQYF.